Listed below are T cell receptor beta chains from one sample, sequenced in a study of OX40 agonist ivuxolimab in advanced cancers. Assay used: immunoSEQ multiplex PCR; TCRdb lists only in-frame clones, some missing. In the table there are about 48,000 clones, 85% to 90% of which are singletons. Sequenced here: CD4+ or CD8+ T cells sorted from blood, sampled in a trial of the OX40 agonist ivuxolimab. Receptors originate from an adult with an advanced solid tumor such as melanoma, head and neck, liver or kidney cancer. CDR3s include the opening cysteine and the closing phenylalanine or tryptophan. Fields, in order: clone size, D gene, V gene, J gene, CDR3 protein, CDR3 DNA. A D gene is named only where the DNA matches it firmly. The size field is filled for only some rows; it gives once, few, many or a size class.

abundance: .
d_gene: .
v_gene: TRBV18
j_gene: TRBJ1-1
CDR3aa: CASSRLEGTEAFF
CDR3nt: TGTGCCAGCTCGCGACTGGAGGGCACTGAAGCTTTCTTT

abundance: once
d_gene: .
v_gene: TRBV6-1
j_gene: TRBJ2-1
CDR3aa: CASSTNIRYNEQFF
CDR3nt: TGTGCCAGCAGTACAAATATTCGCTACAATGAGCAGTTCTTC

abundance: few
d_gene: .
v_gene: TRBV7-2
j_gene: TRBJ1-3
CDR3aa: CASSLVQTTSGNTIYF
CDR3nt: TGTGCCAGCAGCTTAGTACAAACCACCTCTGGAAACACCATATATTTT

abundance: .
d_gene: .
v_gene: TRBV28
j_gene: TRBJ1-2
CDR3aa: CASSGADYYGYTF
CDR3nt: TGTGCCAGCAGTGGGGCCGATTACTATGGCTACACCTTC

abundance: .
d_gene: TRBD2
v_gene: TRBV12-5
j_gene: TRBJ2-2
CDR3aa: CASTRLANTGELFF
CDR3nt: TGTGCTAGTACTAGACTAGCCAACACCGGGGAGCTGTTTTTT

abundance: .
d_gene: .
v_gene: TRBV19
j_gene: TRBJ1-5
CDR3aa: CASSIDPWGSQPQHF
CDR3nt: TGTGCCAGTAGTATAGATCCCTGGGGCAGTCAGCCCCAGCATTTT

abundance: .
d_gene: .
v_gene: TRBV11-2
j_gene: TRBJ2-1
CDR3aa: CASSLVSGNEQFF
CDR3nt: TGTGCCAGCAGCTTAGTATCAGGGAATGAGCAGTTCTTC

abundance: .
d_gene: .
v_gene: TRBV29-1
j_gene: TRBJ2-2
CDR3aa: CSAVARNTGELFF
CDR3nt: TGCAGCGCCGTGGCTAGAAACACCGGGGAGCTGTTTTTT

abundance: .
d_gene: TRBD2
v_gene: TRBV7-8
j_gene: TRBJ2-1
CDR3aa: CASSPLAGSYNEQFF
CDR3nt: TGTGCCAGCAGCCCCTTAGCGGGCTCCTACAATGAGCAGTTCTTC

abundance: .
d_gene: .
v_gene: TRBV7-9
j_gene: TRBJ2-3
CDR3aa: CATSLETQYF
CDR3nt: TGTGCCACTTCGTTGGAGACGCAGTATTTT

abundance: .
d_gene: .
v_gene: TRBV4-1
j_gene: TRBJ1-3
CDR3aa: CASSQVSGESGNTIYF
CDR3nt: TGCGCCAGCAGCCAAGTTTCAGGGGAATCTGGAAACACCATATATTTT

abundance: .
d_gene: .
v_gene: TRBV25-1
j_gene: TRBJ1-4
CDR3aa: CASSARATNEKLFF
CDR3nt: TGTGCCAGCAGCGCTAGGGCGACTAATGAAAAACTGTTTTTT

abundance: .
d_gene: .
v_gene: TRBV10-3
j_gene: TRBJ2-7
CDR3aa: CATASRGSYEQYF
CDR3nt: TGTGCCACCGCGTCCCGGGGGAGCTACGAGCAGTACTTC

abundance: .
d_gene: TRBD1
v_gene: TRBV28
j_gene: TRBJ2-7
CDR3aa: CASRAGGGDEQYF
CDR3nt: TGTGCCAGCAGGGCAGGGGGCGGGGACGAGCAGTACTTC

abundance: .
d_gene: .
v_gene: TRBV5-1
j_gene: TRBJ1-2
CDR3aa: CASSPGGTGLANYGYTF
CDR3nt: TGCGCCAGCAGCCCGGGCGGGACTGGGCTTGCTAACTATGGCTACACCTTC

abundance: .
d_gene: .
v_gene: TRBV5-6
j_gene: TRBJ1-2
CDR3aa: CASSPDGAGNYGYTF
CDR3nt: TGTGCCAGCTCCCCGGACGGGGCGGGAAACTATGGCTACACCTTC

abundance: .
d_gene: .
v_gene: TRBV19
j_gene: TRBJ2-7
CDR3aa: CASSGFHEQYF
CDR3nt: TGTGCCAGTAGTGGGTTCCACGAGCAGTACTTC

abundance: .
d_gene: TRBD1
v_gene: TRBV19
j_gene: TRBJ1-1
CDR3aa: CASSISGGPKAFF
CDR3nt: TGTGCCAGTAGTATTTCAGGGGGGCCGAAAGCTTTCTTT

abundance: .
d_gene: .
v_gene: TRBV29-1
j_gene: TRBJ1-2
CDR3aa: CSVRSGTPKGYTF
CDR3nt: TGCAGCGTGAGGTCCGGGACTCCCAAAGGCTACACCTTC

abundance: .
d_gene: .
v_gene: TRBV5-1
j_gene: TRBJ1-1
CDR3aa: CASSPTWAEAYRANTEAFF
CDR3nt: TGCGCCAGCAGCCCAACTTGGGCGGAAGCTTACCGGGCGAACACTGAAGCTTTCTTT

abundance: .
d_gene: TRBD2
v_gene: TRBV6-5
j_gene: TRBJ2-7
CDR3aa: CASRTGLAGAYEQYF
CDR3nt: TGTGCCAGCAGAACGGGACTAGCGGGAGCCTACGAGCAGTACTTC

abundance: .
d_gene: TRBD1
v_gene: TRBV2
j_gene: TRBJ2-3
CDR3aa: CATARDRGSDTQYF
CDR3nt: TGTGCCACCGCCCGGGACAGGGGGTCAGATACGCAGTATTTT

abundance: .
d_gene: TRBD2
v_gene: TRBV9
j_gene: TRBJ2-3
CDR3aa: CASSVGAGEGDTQYF
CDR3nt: TGTGCCAGCAGCGTAGGTGCGGGGGAGGGAGATACGCAGTATTTT

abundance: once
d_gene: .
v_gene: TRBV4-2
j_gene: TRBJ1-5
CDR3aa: CASSQDQGGNQPQHF
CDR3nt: TGTGCCAGCAGCCAAGATCAAGGGGGAAATCAGCCCCAGCATTTT

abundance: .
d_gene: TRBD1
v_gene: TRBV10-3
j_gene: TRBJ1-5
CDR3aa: CAISEGQGVDQPQHF
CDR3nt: TGTGCCATCAGTGAGGGACAGGGGGTCGATCAGCCCCAGCATTTT